This TCR beta chain derives from a study of blood T cell repertoires in COVID-19. Study details: Material from acute and convalescent COVID-19 was sourced from the United States, Italy and Spain. PBMCs, B-cell-depleted T cells, or T cells were the source of the cDNA or gDNA that made up the material.

Sequenced by immunoSEQ multiplex PCR; TCRdb stores in-frame clones only, minus some. This table holds some 62,000 clones, roughly three quarters found once. Looked up from germline, CDR1 is MNHNY and CDR2 is SVGAGI (reference sequence). The CDR3 is 19 residues long. Between the trimmed V and J ends, which lost 5 bases and 3 bases, there was a span of 26 bases. The TCR was taken from a man aged 60-69 years with COVID-19, enrolled during active disease. The chain is built from TRBV6-6 and TRBJ1-3; D might be TRBD1 (5 bases). Sequenced material: peripheral blood. In DNA form, the CDR3 reads TGTGCCAGCAGTCTTCCCTTCGGCATGGGGCTAGGATATGGAAACACCATATATTTT. This codes for CASSLPFGMGLGYGNTIYF.